The 18 T cell receptor beta chains below all came from one sample that was sequenced in a study of T cell changes during pregnancy in multiple sclerosis. Measured with immunoSEQ multiplex PCR; TCRdb has only the in-frame clones, and not every one. This table holds 57,000 or so clones, 88% found once. This sample comprised peripheral blood, obtained in the first trimester of pregnancy. The receptors come from a female donor with multiple sclerosis, enrolled in a pregnancy study.

V gene TRBV7-7 combines with J gene TRBJ2-1; perhaps TRBD2 as D (6 bases). CDR3 length equals 14 residues. Germline lookup yields CDR1 SSHAT and CDR2 FNYEAQ (reference sequence). V shed 1 base and J shed 6 bases, with 10 bases lying between them. The CDR3 DNA reads as TGTGCCAGCAGCTTAGAGGGACTTGGCAATGAGCAGTTCTTC. This codes for CASSLEGLGNEQFF. Supplemented by reference TRBV7-7 and TRBJ2-1, the full variable domain reads GAGVSQSPRYKVTKRGQDVTLRCDPISSHATLYWYQQALGQGPEFLTYFNYEAQPDKSGLPSDRFSAERPEGSISTLTIQRTEQRDSAMYRCASSLEGLGNEQFFGPGTRLTVL.

On this clone: A junction end diverges from the germline sequence, so it may reflect a read error. This rearrangement joins TRBV18 to TRBJ1-5, with D perhaps TRBD1 (5 bases). The CDR3 is made up of 15 amino acids. Germline loops: CDR1 KGHSH, CDR2 LQKENI. The CDR3 sequence is CASSPPGGSNQPQHF. DNA for the CDR3: TGTGCCAGCTCACCACCGGGGGGTAGCAACCAGCCCCAGCATTTT.

This clone was found once. The chain couples TRBV18 to TRBJ2-7, with 12 positions matching TRBD2. The CDR3 consists of 15 residues. From germline, CDR1 is KGHSH and CDR2 LQKENI. Losses at the gene ends were 3 bases for V and 7 bases for J; bases not matched to a gene: 7. CDR3: CASSPRTSGTEEQYF. The CDR3 DNA follows: TGTGCCAGCTCACCGAGGACTAGCGGGACTGAAGAGCAGTACTTC. The full variable domain, with the rest looked up from reference TRBV18 and TRBJ2-7, is NAGVMQNPRHLVRRRGQEARLRCSPMKGHSHVYWYRQLPEEGLKFMVYLQKENIIDESGMPKERFSAEFPKEGPSILRIQQVVRGDSAAYFCASSPRTSGTEEQYFGPGTRLTVT.

The J gene is TRBJ2-3, the V gene TRBV18, with TRBD1 as a possible D gene (6 bases). Per the germline V gene, CDR1 is KGHSH and CDR2 is LQKENI. CDR3 length equals 15 residues. The V end was cut by 6 bases, the J end by 2 bases, with 15 bases between. The CDR3 nucleotides read TGTGCCAGCTCCCTCTGGACAGATTACACAGATACGCAGTATTTT. Its protein is CASSLWTDYTDTQYF.

This rearrangement joins TRBV2 to TRBJ1-1; D possibly corresponds to TRBD1 (6 bases). Germline lookup yields CDR1 SNHLY and CDR2 FYNNEI. V lost 7 bases to trimming and J lost 11 bases, with 17 bases between them. The CDR3 extends over 12 amino acids. CDR3 bases: TGTGCCAGCAACCCACAGGGCGGTTCTGCTTTCTTT. Protein product: CASNPQGGSAFF.

The chain employs TRBV27 and TRBJ2-7; 12 nucleotides line up with TRBD2. Germline assignment: CDR1 MNHEY and CDR2 SMNVEV (reference sequence). The CDR3 is 17 residues long. With V trimmed by 2 bases and J by 0 bases, 5 bases remained unmatched. The DNA of the CDR3 is TGTGCCAGCAGTTTACGAGGACTAGCGGGGAGCTCCTACGAGCAGTACTTC. Translation gives CASSLRGLAGSSYEQYF.

The table lists this clone with a few counts. This chain links TRBV23-1 with TRBJ2-5, with a weak D call TRBD2 (6 bases). TRBV23-1 is marked as an open reading frame, function uncertain. Trimming stripped 1 base from V and 1 base from J, with 19 bases between. This CDR3 spans 18 amino acids. The CDR3 sequence: CASSQCLRGILIQETQYF. The CDR3 DNA is TGCGCCAGCAGTCAATGCTTGCGGGGAATACTGATCCAAGAGACCCAGTACTTC.

This clone was recorded once. The rearrangement joins TRBV28 to TRBJ2-7, with D maybe TRBD1 (6 bases). V dropped 4 bases and J dropped 4 bases, with 14 bases sitting between them. The CDR3 consists of 14 residues. CDR1 is MDHEN and CDR2 is SYDVKM in the germline V gene. As DNA, the CDR3 is TGTGCCAGCAGTTATGGACAGTCGGTGTACGAGCAGTACTTC. It is translated as CASSYGQSVYEQYF. Based on the CDR3 plus reference TRBV28 and TRBJ2-7, the full variable domain is DVKVTQSSRYLVKRTGEKVFLECVQDMDHENMFWYRQDPGLGLRLIYFSYDVKMKEKGDIPEGYSVSREKKERFSLILESASTNQTSMYLCASSYGQSVYEQYFGPGTRLTVT.

The chain recombines TRBV4-1 with TRBJ2-3, with D unclear. Germline CDR1 and CDR2: MGHRA and YSYEKL. V lost 0 bases to trimming and J lost 9 bases, with 16 bases between them. The CDR3 is made up of 15 amino acids. CDR3 sequence (DNA): TGCGCCAGCAGCCAAGAGCCCCGTCTGGCATCCACGCAGTATTTT. The encoded protein is CASSQEPRLASTQYF.

The rearrangement uses TRBV29-1 and TRBJ2-1; D is possibly TRBD2 (5 bases). V was shortened by 6 bases and J by 7 bases, with 10 bases between the two germline ends. Germline assignment: CDR1 SQVTM and CDR2 ANQGSEA. This CDR3 is built from 11 residues. The CDR3 here is CSVRDYNEQFF. CDR3 nucleotides: TGCAGCGTAAGAGACTATAATGAGCAGTTCTTC.

V gene TRBV6-5 combines with J gene TRBJ1-2; D is ambiguous. CDR1 and CDR2 from the germline V gene are MNHEY and SVGAGI. This CDR3 spans 14 amino acids. The V and J ends lost 0 bases and 4 bases respectively, with 9 bases between them. CDR3 protein: CASSYSQFSYGYTF. CDR3 in DNA: TGTGCCAGCAGTTACTCTCAGTTCAGCTATGGCTACACCTTC.

V and J are TRBV28 and TRBJ2-3, with TRBD2 matching over 8 bases. Germline CDR1 reads MDHEN; CDR2 reads SYDVKM. The CDR3 covers 14 residues. V trimming: 7 bases; J trimming: 4 bases; junction bases outside the gene matches: 7. The CDR3 DNA sequence: TGTGCCAGCATTCGGGGGGGAGTCCCAGATACGCAGTATTTT. It encodes CASIRGGVPDTQYF.

The rearrangement uses TRBV5-5 and TRBJ1-2; D ambiguous. Germline CDR1 is SGHKS and CDR2 is YYEKEE (reference sequence). CDR3 length: 14 amino acids. Trimming took off 0 bases at V and 4 bases at J, with 10 bases between the two ends. In nucleotides, the CDR3 is TGTGCCAGCAGCTTGGTGGGCAAGAGCTATGGCTACACCTTC. Its translation is CASSLVGKSYGYTF.

This chain links TRBV7-2 with TRBJ1-2, with 10 bases identical to TRBD1. J lost 5 bases, V lost 4 bases, and 7 bases had no gene match. Per germline, CDR1 SGHTA and CDR2 FQGNSA. There are 15 residues in the CDR3. The CDR3 nucleotides read TGTGCCAGCAGCTCACCGGGACAGGGGTTTTATGGCTACACCTTC. Its protein product is CASSSPGQGFYGYTF.

This sequence joins TRBV10-3 and TRBJ2-2; TRBD2 might be the D (6 bases). The V and J ends lost 2 bases and 1 base respectively, with 17 bases between them. This CDR3 contains 18 residues. CDR1 ENHRY and CDR2 SYGVKD come from the germline V gene. The CDR3 DNA reads TGTGCCATCAGTGAGGTATTCCGACTAGTCGGGAACACCGGGGAGCTGTTTTTT. Its protein is CAISEVFRLVGNTGELFF.

This chain links TRBV28 with TRBJ2-7; D is possibly TRBD1 (5 bases). Per the germline V gene, CDR1 is MDHEN and CDR2 is SYDVKM. Trimming took off 6 bases at V and 2 bases at J, with 14 bases between the two ends. The CDR3 runs 14 residues. The CDR3 DNA follows: TGTGCCAGCAGCGTAGACAGCTTCACCTACGAGCAGTACTTC. It encodes CASSVDSFTYEQYF.

This clone was observed a few times. J is TRBJ2-2 and V is TRBV7-9; 8 bases are shared with TRBD1. CDR3 length: 15 amino acids. The V segment lost 2 bases and the J segment 10 bases; nucleotides outside the gene matches: 9. The germline V gene has CDR1 SEHNR and CDR2 FQNEAQ (reference sequence). CDR3 loop: CASSLQSGGQEELFF. The DNA for the CDR3 is TGTGCCAGCAGCTTACAGTCAGGGGGCCAGGAGGAGCTGTTTTTT. The full variable domain, with the rest looked up from reference TRBV7-9 and TRBJ2-2, is DTGVSQNPRHKITKRGQNVTFRCDPISEHNRLYWYRQTLGQGPEFLTYFQNEAQLEKSRLLSDRFSAERPKGSFSTLEIQRTEQGDSAMYLCASSLQSGGQEELFFGEGSRLTVL.

The chain recombines TRBV28 with TRBJ2-7; D might be TRBD2 (6 bases). The CDR3 is made up of 12 amino acids. The V gene lost 6 bases and the J gene lost 7 bases, with 13 bases spanning the gap. Germline V gene lookup returns CDR1 MDHEN and CDR2 SYDVKM. DNA of the CDR3: TGTGCCAGCAGCGGCGGGAAGGAAGAGCAGTACTTC. Encoded protein: CASSGGKEEQYF.